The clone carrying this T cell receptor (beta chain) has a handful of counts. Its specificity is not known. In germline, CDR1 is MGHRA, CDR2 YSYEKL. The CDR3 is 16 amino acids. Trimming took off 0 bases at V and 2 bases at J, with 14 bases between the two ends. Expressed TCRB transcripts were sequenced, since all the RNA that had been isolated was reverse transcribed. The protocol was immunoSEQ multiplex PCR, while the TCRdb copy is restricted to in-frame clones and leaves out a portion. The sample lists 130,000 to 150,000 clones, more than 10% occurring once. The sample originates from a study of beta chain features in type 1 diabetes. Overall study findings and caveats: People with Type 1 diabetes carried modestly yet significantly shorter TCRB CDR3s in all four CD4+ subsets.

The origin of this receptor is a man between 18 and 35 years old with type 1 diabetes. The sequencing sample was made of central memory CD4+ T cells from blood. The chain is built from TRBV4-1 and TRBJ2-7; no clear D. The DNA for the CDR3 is TGCGCCAGCAGCCAAGAGGCGGTGTTGACAACCTACGAGCAGTACTTC. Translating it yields CASSQEAVLTTYEQYF.